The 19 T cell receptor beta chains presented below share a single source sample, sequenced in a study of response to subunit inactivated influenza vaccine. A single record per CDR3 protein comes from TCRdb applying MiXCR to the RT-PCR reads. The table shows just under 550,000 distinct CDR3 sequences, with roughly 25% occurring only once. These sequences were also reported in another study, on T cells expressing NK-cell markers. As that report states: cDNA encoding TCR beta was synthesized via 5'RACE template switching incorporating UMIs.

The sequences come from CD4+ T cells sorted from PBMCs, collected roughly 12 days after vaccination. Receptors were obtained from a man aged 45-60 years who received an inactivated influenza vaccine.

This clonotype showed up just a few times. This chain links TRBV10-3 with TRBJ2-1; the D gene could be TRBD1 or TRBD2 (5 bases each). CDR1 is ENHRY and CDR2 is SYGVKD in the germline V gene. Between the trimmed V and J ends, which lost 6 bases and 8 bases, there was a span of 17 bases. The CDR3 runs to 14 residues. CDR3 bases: TGTGCCATCAGGGACGGGGCCGGACAAGATGAGCAGTTCTTC. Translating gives CAIRDGAGQDEQFF.

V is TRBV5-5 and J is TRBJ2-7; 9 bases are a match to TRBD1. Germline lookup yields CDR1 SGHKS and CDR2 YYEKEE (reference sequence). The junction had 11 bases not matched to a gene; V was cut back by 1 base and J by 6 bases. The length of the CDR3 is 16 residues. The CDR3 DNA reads TGTGCCAGCAGCTTGTTGGCCCGGGACAGGGCCGGCGAGCAGTACTTC. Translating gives CASSLLARDRAGEQYF.

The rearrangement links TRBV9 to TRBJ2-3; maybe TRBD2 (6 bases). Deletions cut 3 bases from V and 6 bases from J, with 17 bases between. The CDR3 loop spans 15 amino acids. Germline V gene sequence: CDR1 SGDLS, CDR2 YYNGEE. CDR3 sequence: CASSARTNKGDTQYF. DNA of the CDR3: TGTGCCAGCAGCGCCCGGACTAATAAGGGGGATACGCAGTATTTT.

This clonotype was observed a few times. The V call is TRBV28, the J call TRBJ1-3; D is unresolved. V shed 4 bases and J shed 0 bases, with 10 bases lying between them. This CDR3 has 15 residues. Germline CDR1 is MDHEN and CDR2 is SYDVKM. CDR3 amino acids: CASSSWVGSGNTIYF. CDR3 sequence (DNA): TGTGCCAGCAGTTCCTGGGTGGGCTCTGGAAACACCATATATTTT.

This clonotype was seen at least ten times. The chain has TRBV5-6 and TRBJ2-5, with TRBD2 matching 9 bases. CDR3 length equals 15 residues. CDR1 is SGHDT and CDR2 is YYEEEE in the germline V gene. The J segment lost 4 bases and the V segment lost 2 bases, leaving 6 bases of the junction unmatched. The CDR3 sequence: CASSLQATSGETQYF. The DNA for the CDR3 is TGTGCCAGCAGCTTACAGGCGACTAGCGGAGAGACCCAGTACTTC.

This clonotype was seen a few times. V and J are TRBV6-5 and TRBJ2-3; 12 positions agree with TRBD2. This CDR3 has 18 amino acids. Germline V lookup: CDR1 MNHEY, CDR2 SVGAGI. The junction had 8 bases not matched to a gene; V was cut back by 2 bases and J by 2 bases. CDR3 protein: CASSYGPPSGRATDTQYF. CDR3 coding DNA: TGTGCCAGCAGTTACGGTCCCCCTAGCGGGAGGGCCACAGATACGCAGTATTTT.

The CDR3 nucleotides are TGTGCCAGCAGTGAAACGGGACAGATAGTCAATGAGCAGTTCTTC. Protein sequence: CASSETGQIVNEQFF. V is TRBV6-1 and J is TRBJ2-1; 7 nucleotides agree with TRBD1. CDR3 size: 15 residues. The V and J ends lost 2 bases and 6 bases, in that order; junction bases with no gene match: 7. Germline V lookup: CDR1 MNHNS, CDR2 SASEGT.

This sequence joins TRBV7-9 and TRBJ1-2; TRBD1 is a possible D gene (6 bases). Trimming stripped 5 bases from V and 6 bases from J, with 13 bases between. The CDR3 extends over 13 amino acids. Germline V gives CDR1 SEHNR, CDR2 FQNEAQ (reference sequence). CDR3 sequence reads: CASSITGRDGYTF. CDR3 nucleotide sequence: TGTGCCAGCAGCATAACAGGGAGGGATGGCTACACCTTC.

CDR3 nucleotide sequence: TGTGCCAGCAGCTACGCCGGGACAGGGGGTTCACCCCTCCACTTT. It specifies CASSYAGTGGSPLHF. The J gene is TRBJ1-6, the V gene TRBV5-6, with 11 bases fitting TRBD1. The germline V gene has CDR1 SGHDT and CDR2 YYEEEE. The junction had 5 bases not matched to a gene; V was cut back by 3 bases and J by 9 bases. The CDR3 consists of 15 residues.

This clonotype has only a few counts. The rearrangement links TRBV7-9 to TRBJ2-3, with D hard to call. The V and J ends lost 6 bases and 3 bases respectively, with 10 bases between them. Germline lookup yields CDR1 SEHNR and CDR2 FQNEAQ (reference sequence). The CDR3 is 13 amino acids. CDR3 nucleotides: TGTGCCAGCAGAGAACAGATAACAGATACGCAGTATTTT. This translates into CASREQITDTQYF.

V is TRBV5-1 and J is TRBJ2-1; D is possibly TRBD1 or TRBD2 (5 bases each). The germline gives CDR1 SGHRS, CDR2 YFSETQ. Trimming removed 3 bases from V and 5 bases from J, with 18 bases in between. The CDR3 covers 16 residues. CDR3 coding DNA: TGCGCCAGCAGCTCGGTCGACGGGGCAAGGCACAATGAGCAGTTCTTC. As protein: CASSSVDGARHNEQFF.

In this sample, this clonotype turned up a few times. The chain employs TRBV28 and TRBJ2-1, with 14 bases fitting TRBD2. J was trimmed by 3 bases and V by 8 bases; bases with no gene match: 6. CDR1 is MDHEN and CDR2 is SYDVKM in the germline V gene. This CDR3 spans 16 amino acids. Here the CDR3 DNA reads TGTGCCAGCCTTGGACTAGCGGGGGGAAACTACAATGAGCAGTTCTTC. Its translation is CASLGLAGGNYNEQFF.

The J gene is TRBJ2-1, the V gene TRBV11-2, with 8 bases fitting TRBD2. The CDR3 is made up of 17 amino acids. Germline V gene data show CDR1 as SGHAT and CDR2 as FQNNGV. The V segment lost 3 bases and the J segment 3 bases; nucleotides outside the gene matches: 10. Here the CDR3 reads CASSFSVAGRIYNEQFF. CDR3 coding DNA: TGTGCCAGCAGCTTTTCCGTAGCGGGAAGGATCTACAATGAGCAGTTCTTC.

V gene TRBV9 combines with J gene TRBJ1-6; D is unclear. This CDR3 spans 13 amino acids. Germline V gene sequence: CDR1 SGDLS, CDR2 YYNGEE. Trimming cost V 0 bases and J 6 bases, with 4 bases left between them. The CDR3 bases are TGTGCCAGCAGCGTAGCAAGTAATTCACCCCTCCACTTT. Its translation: CASSVASNSPLHF.

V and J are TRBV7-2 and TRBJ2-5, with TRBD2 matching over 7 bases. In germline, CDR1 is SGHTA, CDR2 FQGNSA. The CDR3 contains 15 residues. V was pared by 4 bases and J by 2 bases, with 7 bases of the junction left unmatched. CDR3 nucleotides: TGTGCCAGCAGCTCGAGCGGGGCAGGACAAGAGACCCAGTACTTC. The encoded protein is CASSSSGAGQETQYF.

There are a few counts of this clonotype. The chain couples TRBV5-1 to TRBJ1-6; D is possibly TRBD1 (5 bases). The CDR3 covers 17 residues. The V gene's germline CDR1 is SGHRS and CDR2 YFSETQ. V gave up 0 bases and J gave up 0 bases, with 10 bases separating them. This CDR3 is CASSLAAGSSYNSPLHF. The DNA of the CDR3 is TGCGCCAGCAGCTTGGCCGCAGGGAGCTCCTATAATTCACCCCTCCACTTT.

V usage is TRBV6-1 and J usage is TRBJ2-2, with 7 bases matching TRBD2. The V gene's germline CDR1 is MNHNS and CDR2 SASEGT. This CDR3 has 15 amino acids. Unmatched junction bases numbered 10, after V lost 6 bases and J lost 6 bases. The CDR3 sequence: CASSPVAGWAGELFF. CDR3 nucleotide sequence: TGTGCCAGCAGCCCTGTAGCGGGTTGGGCCGGGGAGCTGTTTTTT.

The CDR3 bases are TGCAGTGCTATTATTGGGGGGTTGAATTCACCCCTCCACTTT. Residues: CSAIIGGLNSPLHF. The chain joins TRBV20-1 to TRBJ1-6, with D possibly TRBD1 on 5 matching bases. This CDR3 has 14 residues. Deletions cut 4 bases from V and 7 bases from J, with 14 bases between. In germline, CDR1 is DFQATT, CDR2 SNEGSKA (reference sequence).

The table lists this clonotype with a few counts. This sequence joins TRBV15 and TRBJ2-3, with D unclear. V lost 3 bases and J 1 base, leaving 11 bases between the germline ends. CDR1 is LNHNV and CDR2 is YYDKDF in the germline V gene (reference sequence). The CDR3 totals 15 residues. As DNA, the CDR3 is TGTGCCACCAGCAGTACCCTGGCCGGCACAGATACGCAGTATTTT. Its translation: CATSSTLAGTDTQYF.